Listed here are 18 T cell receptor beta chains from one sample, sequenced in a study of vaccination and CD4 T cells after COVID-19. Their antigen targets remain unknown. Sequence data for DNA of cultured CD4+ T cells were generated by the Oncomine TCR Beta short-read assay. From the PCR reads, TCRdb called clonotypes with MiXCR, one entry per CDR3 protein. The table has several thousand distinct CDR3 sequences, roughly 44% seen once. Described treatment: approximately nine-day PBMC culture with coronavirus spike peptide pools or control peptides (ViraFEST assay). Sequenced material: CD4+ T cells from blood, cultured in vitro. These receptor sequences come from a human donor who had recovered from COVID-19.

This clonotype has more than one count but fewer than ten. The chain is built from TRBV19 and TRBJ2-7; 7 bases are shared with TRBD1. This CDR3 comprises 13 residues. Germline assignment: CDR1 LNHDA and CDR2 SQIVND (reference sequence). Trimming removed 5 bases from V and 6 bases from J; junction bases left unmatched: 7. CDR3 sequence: CASSGTATTEQYF. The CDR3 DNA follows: TGTGCCAGTAGTGGGACAGCAACAACCGAGCAGTACTTC.

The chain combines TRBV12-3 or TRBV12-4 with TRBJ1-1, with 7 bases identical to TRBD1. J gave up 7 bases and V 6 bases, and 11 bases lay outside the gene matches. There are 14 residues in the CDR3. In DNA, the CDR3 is TGTGCCAGCAGCCCGGACAGGAGTACCGGTGAAGCTTTCTTT. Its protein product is CASSPDRSTGEAFF.

The CDR3 loop is CSANGLAGDSYNEQFF. The CDR3 nucleotides read TGCAGTGCTAACGGACTAGCGGGGGATTCCTACAATGAGCAGTTCTTC. The rearrangement uses TRBV20-1 and TRBJ2-1; TRBD2 matches at 13 bases. CDR1 is DFQATT, CDR2 SNEGSKA, per germline (reference sequence). This CDR3 spans 16 amino acids. Trimming cost V 4 bases and J 1 base; bases outside gene matches: 4.

The CDR3 DNA sequence: TGTGCCAGCAGTTACTCGTTTACCGCGGGGGGCCACACAGATACGCAGTATTTT. This encodes CASSYSFTAGGHTDTQYF. This rearrangement joins TRBV6-5 to TRBJ2-3; 8 bases line up with TRBD2. This CDR3 is built from 18 residues. The ends lost 0 bases at V and 2 bases at J; junction bases unmatched: 10. Germline V gene sequence: CDR1 MNHEY, CDR2 SVGAGI.

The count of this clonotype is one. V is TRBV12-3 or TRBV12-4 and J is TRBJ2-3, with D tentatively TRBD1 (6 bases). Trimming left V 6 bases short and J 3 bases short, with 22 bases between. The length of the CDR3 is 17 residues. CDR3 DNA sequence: TGTGCCAGCAGCCCCACCCAGGGGCACGGGACAACAGATACGCAGTATTTT. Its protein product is CASSPTQGHGTTDTQYF.

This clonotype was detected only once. In DNA, the CDR3 is TGTGCCAGCAGTCCACCCCCAGGCTCCGGGGATAGCAATCAGCCCCAGCATTTT. Protein product: CASSPPPGSGDSNQPQHF. This chain links TRBV6-1 with TRBJ1-5; D ambiguous. The CDR3 totals 18 residues. Germline V gives CDR1 MNHNS, CDR2 SASEGT. V lost 5 bases and J 0 bases, leaving 20 bases between the germline ends.

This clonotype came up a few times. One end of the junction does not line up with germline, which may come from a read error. The CDR3 DNA reads as TGTGCTAGCAGCTTAGGACCCGGGACAGTCTACGAGCAGTACTTC. This translates into CASSLGPGTVYEQYF. The chain joins TRBV7-7 to TRBJ2-7, with 7 bases that match TRBD1. CDR1 and CDR2 from the germline V gene are SSHAT and FNYEAQ (reference sequence). This CDR3 contains 15 residues.

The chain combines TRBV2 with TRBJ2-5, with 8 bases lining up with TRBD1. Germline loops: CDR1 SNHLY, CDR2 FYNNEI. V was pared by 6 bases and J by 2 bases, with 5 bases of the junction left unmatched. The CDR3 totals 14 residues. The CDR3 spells CASSPNRGQETQYF. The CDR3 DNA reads TGTGCCAGCAGCCCGAACAGGGGGCAAGAGACCCAGTACTTC.

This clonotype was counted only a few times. This CDR3 reads CASSEQGRHYGYTF. CDR3 bases: TGTGCCAGCAGTGAACAGGGACGGCACTATGGCTACACCTTC. The J gene is TRBJ1-2, the V gene TRBV2; TRBD1 is a possible D gene (5 bases). This CDR3 is built from 14 residues. V was clipped by 2 bases and J by 3 bases, with 10 bases between them. The V gene's germline CDR1 is SNHLY and CDR2 FYNNEI.

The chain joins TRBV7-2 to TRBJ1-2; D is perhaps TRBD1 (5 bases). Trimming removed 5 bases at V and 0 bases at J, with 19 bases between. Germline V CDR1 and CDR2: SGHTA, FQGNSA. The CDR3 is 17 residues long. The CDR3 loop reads CASSHIYNRQTNYGYTF. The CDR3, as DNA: TGTGCCAGCAGCCATATCTACAACAGGCAAACTAACTATGGCTACACCTTC.

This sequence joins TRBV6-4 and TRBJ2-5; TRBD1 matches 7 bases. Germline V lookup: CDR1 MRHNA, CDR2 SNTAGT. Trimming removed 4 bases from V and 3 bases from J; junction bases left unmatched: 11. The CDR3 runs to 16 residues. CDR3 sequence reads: CASSVLGDSKKETQYF. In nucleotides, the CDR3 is TGTGCCAGCAGTGTCTTAGGGGACAGCAAAAAAGAGACCCAGTACTTC.

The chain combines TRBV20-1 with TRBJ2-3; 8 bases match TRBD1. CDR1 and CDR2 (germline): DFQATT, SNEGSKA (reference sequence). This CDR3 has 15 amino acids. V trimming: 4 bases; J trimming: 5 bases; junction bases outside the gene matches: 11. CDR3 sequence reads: CSATTGGIDLDTQYF. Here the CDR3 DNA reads TGCAGTGCTACCACAGGGGGGATTGATTTAGATACGCAGTATTTT.

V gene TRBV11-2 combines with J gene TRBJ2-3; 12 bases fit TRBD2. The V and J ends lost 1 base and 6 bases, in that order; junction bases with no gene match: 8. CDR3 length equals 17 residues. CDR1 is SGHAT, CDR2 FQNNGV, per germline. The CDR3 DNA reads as TGTGCCAGCAGCTTAGGCCCCCGGACTAGCGGGATGGATACGCAGTATTTT. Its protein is CASSLGPRTSGMDTQYF.

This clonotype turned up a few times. The CDR3 is CASSAGTGIGPSGYTF. CDR3 bases: TGTGCCAGCAGCGCCGGGACAGGGATAGGACCCAGTGGCTACACCTTC. The rearrangement joins TRBV7-2 to TRBJ1-2, with TRBD1 matching over 9 bases. Looked up from germline, CDR1 is SGHTA and CDR2 is FQGNSA. This CDR3 spans 16 amino acids. V lost 5 bases to trimming and J lost 7 bases; unmatched junction nucleotides: 14.

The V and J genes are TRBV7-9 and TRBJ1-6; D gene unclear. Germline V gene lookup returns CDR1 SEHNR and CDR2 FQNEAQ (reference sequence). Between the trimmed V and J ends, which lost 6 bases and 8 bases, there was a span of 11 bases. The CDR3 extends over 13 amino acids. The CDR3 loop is CASSDGDYSPLHF. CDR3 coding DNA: TGTGCCAGCAGTGATGGGGATTATTCACCCCTCCACTTT.

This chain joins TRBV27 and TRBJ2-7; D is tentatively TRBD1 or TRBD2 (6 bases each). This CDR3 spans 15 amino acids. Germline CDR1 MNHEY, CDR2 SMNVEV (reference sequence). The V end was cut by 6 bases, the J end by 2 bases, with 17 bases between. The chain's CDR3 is CASSLTGRMPYEQYF. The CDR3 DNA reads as TGTGCCAGCAGCTTAACAGGGAGGATGCCCTACGAGCAGTACTTC.

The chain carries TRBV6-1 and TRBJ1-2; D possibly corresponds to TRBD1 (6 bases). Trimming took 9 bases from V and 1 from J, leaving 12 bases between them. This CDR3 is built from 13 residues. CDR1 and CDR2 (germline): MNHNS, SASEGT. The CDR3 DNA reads TGTGCCAGACAGGGAGTACATAACTATGGCTACACCTTC. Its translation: CARQGVHNYGYTF.

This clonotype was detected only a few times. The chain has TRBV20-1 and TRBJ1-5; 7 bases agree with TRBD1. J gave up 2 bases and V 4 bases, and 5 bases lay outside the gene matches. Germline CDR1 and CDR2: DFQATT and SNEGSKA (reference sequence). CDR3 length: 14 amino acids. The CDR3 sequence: CSATRQGGNQPQHF. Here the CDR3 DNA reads TGCAGTGCTACGCGACAGGGAGGCAATCAGCCCCAGCATTTT.